The text below deals with one T cell receptor (beta chain). Its antigen is not known. The study ran its PCR with 60 Vbeta and 13 Jbeta primers. In the original analysis: Unique TCR beta chains numbered around 80 million in a later analysis, with 10 million to 14 million shared. The data were produced by immunoSEQ multiplex PCR, yet TCRdb's version contains in-frame clones alone and is incomplete. V and J calls and clone size are those listed in that table; D and trimming were worked out from the DNA. The table shows approximately 95,000 clones, with 78% occurring only once. The data are from a study of cytomegalovirus exposure and HLA in healthy donors. Study-level results: Presence/absence analyses treated sequencing depth as roughly uniform across donors. Altogether, 160 or so TCR beta chains were recorded as cytomegalovirus-associated. A later look showed TCR association rates differing by HLA locus, highest for DRB1 and lowest for HLA-C.

Germline values: CDR1 SQVTM, CDR2 ANQGSEA. V dropped 4 bases and J dropped 3; count of bases not matched to a gene: 5. The CDR3 extends over 14 amino acids. Material for sequencing was PBMCs. The sequence was obtained from a woman in her 40s in good health and CMV-seropositive. The gene calls are TRBV29-1 and TRBJ2-1; the match to TRBD1 covers 8 bases. The CDR3 reads CSVVSGGDYNEQFF. CDR3 nucleotide sequence: TGCAGCGTTGTGTCAGGGGGCGACTACAATGAGCAGTTCTTC.